The sequence of this T cell receptor (beta chain) was determined in a study of blood T cells in healthy people across ages. V lost 3 bases and J lost 5, with 11 bases in between. CDR1 is ENHRY and CDR2 is SYGVKD in the germline V gene. This CDR3 is built from 14 residues. A word on this clonotype: Its antigen is as yet unknown.

Overall study results and limits: Long-lived and aged donors differed, with more naive CD4+ cells and higher diversity in the long-lived.

The authors ran a second PCR of about 6 to 11 cycles using a sample-barcoded 5' primer and a J-beta primer mix. All samples gave at least 3 million CDR3-containing paired-end reads. TCRdb independently ran MiXCR on the 5' RACE reads; one entry per CDR3 protein. Of around 1,800,000 distinct CDR3 sequences detected, approximately 39% appear once; the ten largest clones hold 23%. The source is a human donor in good health. The sequenced sample was blood. The chain has TRBV10-3 and TRBJ1-5; D gene unclear. Written as DNA, the CDR3 is TGTGCCATCAGTGACAGCACTATTGATCAGCCCCAGCATTTT. It yields the protein CAISDSTIDQPQHF.